This T cell receptor (beta chain) was recovered during a study of CD8 T cells in ankylosing spondylitis. This clonotype came up a few times. Its specificity is unknown. This CDR3 has 14 residues. Germline CDR1 reads SGDLS; CDR2 reads YYNGEE. Trimming at V came to 6 bases and at J to 4 bases, leaving 8 bases not matched to a gene. Study-wide findings and caveats: Within ankylosing spondylitis blood, a TCR beta motif made up of seven to nine highly homologous variants appeared to be characteristic. Disease-linked clones were reportedly significantly enriched in matched ankylosing spondylitis synovial fluid.

MiXCR, applied by TCRdb to the 5' RACE reads, yields one record per CDR3 protein. The sample carries over 450,000 distinct CDR3 sequences, 12% recorded once. The chain couples TRBV9 to TRBJ1-1; 8 nucleotides line up with TRBD1. This TCR was recovered from a male donor with ankylosing spondylitis. Material for sequencing was blood, either unsorted or a sorted T cell fraction (not recorded which). The CDR3 sequence: CASTFGTGGTEAFF. In nucleotides, the CDR3 is TGTGCCAGCACCTTCGGGACAGGTGGCACTGAAGCTTTCTTT.